The 9 T cell receptor beta chains below come from one sample, sequenced in a study of radiation and T cells in renal cell carcinoma. Produced via immunoSEQ multiplex PCR; TCRdb's table is partial and in-frame only. This sample carries approximately 150,000 clones, less than 90% of them seen once, and the ten largest clones take about 17%. Time point described: blood 4 weeks post-SBRT, at nephrectomy. The treatment was: 15 Gy SBRT to primary tumor, nephrectomy 4 weeks later. The sample in question was blood, obtained from a patient whose treatment included radiotherapy and nephrectomy. All receptors come from a woman between 45 and 65 years old with renal cell carcinoma.

J is TRBJ1-3 and V is TRBV6-5; maybe TRBD1 (5 bases). Germline V gives CDR1 MNHEY, CDR2 SVGAGI. Trimming cost V 6 bases and J 8 bases, with 14 bases left between them. The CDR3 extends over 13 amino acids. CDR3 in DNA: TGTGCCAGCAGCAGACAGCTAAAAGACACCATATATTTT. Translating gives CASSRQLKDTIYF.

The J gene is TRBJ1-2, the V gene TRBV30; 7 bases fit TRBD1. This CDR3 region has 13 residues. V gave up 0 bases and J gave up 4 bases; unmatched junction bases: 2. Germline V gene data show CDR1 as GTSNPN and CDR2 as SVGIG (reference sequence). The CDR3 here is CAWSVQGSYGYTF. The CDR3 DNA sequence: TGTGCCTGGAGTGTACAGGGGAGCTATGGCTACACCTTC. The whole variable domain, filled in from reference TRBV30 and TRBJ1-2, reads SQTIHQWPATLVQPVGSPLSLECTVEGTSNPNLYWYRQAAGRGLQLLFYSVGIGQISSEVPQNLSASRPQDRQFILSSKKLLLSDSGFYLCAWSVQGSYGYTFGSGTRLTVV.

The rearrangement joins TRBV5-1 to TRBJ2-5; 10 bases line up with TRBD1. The CDR3 is 15 amino acids. Unmatched junction bases numbered 4, after V lost 0 bases and J lost 5 bases. The germline V gene has CDR1 SGHRS and CDR2 YFSETQ. The CDR3 nucleotides read TGCGCCAGCAGCTTGGGACAGGGGGCATTGGAGACCCAGTACTTC. Protein: CASSLGQGALETQYF.

In its sample, this clone was seen a few times. The genes are TRBV9 and TRBJ1-5, with D perhaps TRBD1 (5 bases). The ends were cut back, 10 bases at V and 7 bases at J, with 9 bases in the middle. The CDR3 has 10 residues. From germline, CDR1 is SGDLS and CDR2 YYNGEE. CDR3 protein: CAWRGQPQHF. CDR3 bases: TGTGCCTGGAGGGGACAGCCCCAGCATTTT. The whole variable domain, filled in from reference TRBV9 and TRBJ1-5, reads DSGVTQTPKHLITATGQRVTLRCSPRSGDLSVYWYQQSLDQGLQFLIQYYNGEERAKGNILERFSAQQFPDLHSELNLSSLELGDSALYFCAWRGQPQHFGDGTRLSIL.

The genes are TRBV4-3 and TRBJ1-1; D might be TRBD1 (5 bases). The CDR3 consists of 14 residues. Germline CDR1 reads LGHNA; CDR2 reads YSLEER. Trimming pared 1 base from V and 1 base from J, leaving 7 bases between. The CDR3 spells CASSQVGGNTEAFF. For the CDR3, the DNA is TGCGCCAGCAGCCAAGTGGGGGGGAACACTGAAGCTTTCTTT.

The CDR3 region has the DNA TGTGCCAGCTCACCTACGGCTGACTCCTACGAGCAGTACTTC. It encodes CASSPTADSYEQYF. The V and J genes are TRBV18 and TRBJ2-7, with unresolved D. This CDR3 is built from 14 residues. V gave up 3 bases and J gave up 0 bases, with 9 bases separating them. Per germline, CDR1 KGHSH and CDR2 LQKENI.

V and J are TRBV4-3 and TRBJ1-1, with TRBD1 identical over 11 bases. In germline, CDR1 is LGHNA, CDR2 YSLEER. The CDR3 runs to 15 residues. V shed 3 bases, J shed 3 bases, and the junction held 3 bases outside the gene matches. CDR3 sequence reads: CASSQRGQGDTEAFF. CDR3 sequence (DNA): TGCGCCAGCAGCCAGAGGGGACAGGGGGACACTGAAGCTTTCTTT.

The chain couples TRBV4-1 to TRBJ2-5; D remains ambiguous. V lost 0 bases, J lost 9 bases, and 14 bases lay in between. The length of the CDR3 is 14 residues. CDR1 MGHRA and CDR2 YSYEKL come from the germline V gene. CDR3: CASSQEMGSEAQYF. The CDR3 DNA is TGCGCCAGCAGCCAAGAAATGGGCAGCGAGGCCCAGTACTTC.

This clone was found once. V and J are TRBV28 and TRBJ2-7, with D maybe TRBD2 (6 bases). Looked up from germline, CDR1 is MDHEN and CDR2 is SYDVKM. This CDR3 contains 15 residues. V was shortened by 6 bases and J by 2 bases, with 17 bases between the two germline ends. DNA for the CDR3: TGTGCCAGCAGGGGTTTAACGGGAGTGGCCTACGAGCAGTACTTC. Its protein is CASRGLTGVAYEQYF.